Below, 19 T cell receptor beta chains from the same sample are listed, as sequenced in a study of blood T cell repertoires in COVID-19 (TCRdb year 2020). Library construction relied on the immunoSEQ multiplex PCR assay. The clones in this table, taken by TCRdb from immuneACCESS, are in-frame only. Not every clone is retained; where verified, under half of the shortfall comes from an unresolved V gene, and the cause of the rest is unknown. The table for this sample lists some 190,000 clones; over 75% of them were counted only once. Jointly, the top ten make up approximately 9.9% of the sample. Sequencing was done on a sample of peripheral blood. These receptors came from a human donor with active or convalescent COVID-19. The donor label of this sample is uncertain.

The V gene is TRBV5-1, the J gene TRBJ1-2; 7 nucleotides line up with TRBD1. Germline values: CDR1 SGHRS, CDR2 YFSETQ. V was clipped by 4 bases and J by 7 bases; unmatched bases: 10. This CDR3 has 14 residues. For the CDR3, the DNA is TGCGCCAGCAGCCCTGGACAGGCAATGGGTGGCTACACCTTC. It encodes CASSPGQAMGGYTF. The full variable domain, its missing parts supplied by reference TRBV5-1 and TRBJ1-2, is KAGVTQTPRYLIKTRGQQVTLSCSPISGHRSVSWYQQTPGQGLQFLFEYFSETQRNKGNFPGRFSGRQFSNSRSEMNVSTLELGDSALYLCASSPGQAMGGYTFGSGTRLTVV.

The chain is built from TRBV24-1 and TRBJ2-5, with TRBD2 identical over 9 bases. Trimming took 6 bases from V and 1 from J; bases not matched to a gene: 8. Germline loops: CDR1 KGHDR, CDR2 SFDVKD. The CDR3 has 16 amino acids. The DNA for the CDR3 is TGTGCCACCAGTTCTGTGACTAGCGGCCTCCAAGAGACCCAGTACTTC. Encoded protein: CATSSVTSGLQETQYF.

The genes are TRBV7-9 and TRBJ2-7; D gene ambiguous. The germline V gene encodes CDR1 SEHNR and CDR2 FQNEAQ (reference sequence). This CDR3 is 14 amino acids long. Trimming shortened V by 5 bases and J by 5 bases, and 16 bases separated the two germline ends. The CDR3 protein is CASSQTYTVNEQYF. DNA for the CDR3: TGTGCCAGCAGCCAAACATACACCGTTAACGAGCAGTACTTC.

J is TRBJ2-1 and V is TRBV3-1 (or the pseudogene TRBV3-2); 7 bases map to TRBD2. Germline V gene data show CDR1 as LGHDT and CDR2 as YNNKEL (reference sequence). Trimming took 5 bases from V and 0 from J; bases not matched to a gene: 4. The CDR3 is 15 amino acids. The DNA for the CDR3 is TGTGCCAGCAGCTACTCTAGCGGCTCCTACAATGAGCAGTTCTTC. Protein sequence: CASSYSSGSYNEQFF.

The rearrangement uses TRBV24-1 and TRBJ1-2; TRBD1 aligns across 9 bases. Germline CDR1 and CDR2: KGHDR and SFDVKD. There are 16 residues in the CDR3. The junction had 8 bases not matched to a gene; V was cut back by 3 bases and J by 4 bases. The CDR3 nucleotides are TGTGCCACCAGTGATCCCTGGACAGGGGAAGGCTATGGCTACACCTTC. The encoded protein is CATSDPWTGEGYGYTF.

The chain has TRBV7-2 and TRBJ1-2, with D possibly matching TRBD1 (6 bases). In germline, CDR1 is SGHTA, CDR2 FQGNSA. V lost 4 bases and J 8 bases, leaving 17 bases between the germline ends. CDR3 size: 14 residues. CDR3 protein: CASSSSGGARGYTF. DNA of the CDR3: TGTGCCAGCAGCTCCAGTGGGGGGGCGAGGGGCTACACCTTC.

J is TRBJ2-1 and V is TRBV13; 9 bases agree with TRBD2. With V trimmed by 5 bases and J by 4 bases, 9 bases remained unmatched. This CDR3 contains 16 residues. Germline loops: CDR1 PRHDT, CDR2 FYEKMQ (reference sequence). In DNA form, the CDR3 reads TGTGCCAGCAGCCCCTCTGCGGCGGGGGGGTACAATGAGCAGTTCTTC. This sequence encodes CASSPSAAGGYNEQFF.

The rearrangement links TRBV3-1 (or the pseudogene TRBV3-2) to TRBJ2-1, with 9 bases aligning to TRBD2. The CDR3 spans 17 residues. V dropped 4 bases and J dropped 5; count of bases not matched to a gene: 12. Germline loops: CDR1 LGHDT, CDR2 YNNKEL (reference sequence). Here the CDR3 reads CASSLASGDSGNNEQFF. CDR3 bases: TGTGCCAGCAGCCTCGCTAGCGGGGACTCCGGCAACAATGAGCAGTTCTTC.

The chain links TRBV2 to TRBJ1-1; 10 positions agree with TRBD1. Per the germline V gene, CDR1 is SNHLY and CDR2 is FYNNEI. V was clipped by 4 bases and J by 2 bases; unmatched bases: 10. The CDR3 length is 17 residues. The CDR3 nucleotides read TGTGCCAGCAGTGGGGACAGGGGTGGTTTGGCAAACACTGAAGCTTTCTTT. It codes for CASSGDRGGLANTEAFF.

This chain uses TRBV6-6 with TRBJ2-2; D gene unclear. Germline CDR1 is MNHNY and CDR2 is SVGAGI (reference sequence). With 4 bases removed from V and 6 bases from J, the gap between germline ends came to 6 bases. This CDR3 is built from 12 residues. CDR3 sequence reads: CASSSYPGELFF. The CDR3 region has the DNA TGTGCCAGCAGTTCCTACCCCGGGGAGCTGTTTTTT.

The rearrangement uses TRBV5-4 and TRBJ2-5; 14 bases are a match to TRBD2. Germline loops: CDR1 SGHNT, CDR2 YYREEE (reference sequence). Trimming at V came to 4 bases and at J to 4 bases, leaving 3 bases not matched to a gene. The CDR3 spans 15 residues. CDR3 DNA sequence: TGTGCCAGCAGCCCTGGACTAGCGGGGGGAGAGACCCAGTACTTC. Its protein product is CASSPGLAGGETQYF.

The genes are TRBV29-1 and TRBJ1-2, with 10 bases lining up with TRBD1. Per germline, CDR1 SQVTM and CDR2 ANQGSEA. The CDR3 extends over 13 amino acids. V trimming: 5 bases; J trimming: 1 base; junction bases outside the gene matches: 1. The CDR3 DNA reads as TGCAGCGTTAGGACAGGGGGTAACTATGGCTACACCTTC. Encoded protein: CSVRTGGNYGYTF.

V gene TRBV19 combines with J gene TRBJ2-2; 7 nucleotides match TRBD2. The CDR3 has 16 amino acids. The junction had 10 bases not matched to a gene; V was cut back by 8 bases and J by 1 base. Germline V CDR1 and CDR2: LNHDA, SQIVND (reference sequence). Written as DNA, the CDR3 is TGTGCCAGTGCCCAGGTGGGGGGGAGGAACACCGGGGAGCTGTTTTTT. Translated, it gives CASAQVGGRNTGELFF.

The J gene is TRBJ2-1, the V gene TRBV5-1, with 8 positions matching TRBD2. The V segment lost 0 bases and the J segment 7 bases; nucleotides outside the gene matches: 6. Germline V gives CDR1 SGHRS, CDR2 YFSETQ. The CDR3 length is 15 residues. DNA for the CDR3: TGCGCCAGCAGCTTGGCCCTAGCTAGCGGGAATGAGCAGTTCTTC. Translation gives CASSLALASGNEQFF.

The CDR3 DNA is TGCGCCAGCAGCCAACCTCGGACAGGGGTGGGCAATCAGCCCCAGCATTTT. It codes for CASSQPRTGVGNQPQHF. The chain uses TRBV4-1 and TRBJ1-5, with 9 bases aligning to TRBD1. CDR3 length: 17 residues. V lost 2 bases and J lost 2; bases outside the gene matches: 7. Germline CDR1 MGHRA, CDR2 YSYEKL.

This clone was recorded at least ten times. The chain joins TRBV6-4 to TRBJ1-6; D is uncertain. V lost 6 bases and J 0 bases, leaving 12 bases between the germline ends. The CDR3 sequence is 16 residues long. Germline V gives CDR1 MRHNA, CDR2 SNTAGT. The CDR3 DNA reads as TGTGCCAGCAGGGTGGAAGGAGGCTCCTATAATTCACCCCTCCACTTT. This codes for CASRVEGGSYNSPLHF.

This clone was seen a single time. The chain joins TRBV5-1 to TRBJ1-4; 7 bases agree with TRBD1. Trimming took 4 bases from V and 3 from J; bases not matched to a gene: 6. The length of the CDR3 is 15 residues. Germline V gene lookup returns CDR1 SGHRS and CDR2 YFSETQ. This CDR3 is CASSRDRVPNEKLFF. Here the CDR3 DNA reads TGCGCCAGCAGCAGAGACAGGGTACCTAATGAAAAACTGTTTTTT.

The V and J genes are TRBV27 and TRBJ2-1; 12 bases are a match to TRBD2. Germline lookup yields CDR1 MNHEY and CDR2 SMNVEV (reference sequence). Trimming cost V 1 base and J 2 bases; bases outside gene matches: 15. The length of the CDR3 is 21 residues. CDR3 sequence: CASSLLYSSSGRAGPYNEQFF. The CDR3 DNA reads as TGTGCCAGCAGTTTATTGTACAGTTCTAGCGGGAGGGCCGGTCCCTACAATGAGCAGTTCTTC.

The V and J genes are TRBV27 and TRBJ1-5, with a possible D match to TRBD1 (6 bases). The length of the CDR3 is 16 residues. The germline gives CDR1 MNHEY, CDR2 SMNVEV (reference sequence). The V end lost 4 bases, the J end lost 0 bases, and 13 bases lay between the germline ends. CDR3 region: CASSSQGSYSNQPQHF. CDR3 in DNA: TGTGCCAGCAGTTCTCAGGGGTCCTATAGCAATCAGCCCCAGCATTTT.